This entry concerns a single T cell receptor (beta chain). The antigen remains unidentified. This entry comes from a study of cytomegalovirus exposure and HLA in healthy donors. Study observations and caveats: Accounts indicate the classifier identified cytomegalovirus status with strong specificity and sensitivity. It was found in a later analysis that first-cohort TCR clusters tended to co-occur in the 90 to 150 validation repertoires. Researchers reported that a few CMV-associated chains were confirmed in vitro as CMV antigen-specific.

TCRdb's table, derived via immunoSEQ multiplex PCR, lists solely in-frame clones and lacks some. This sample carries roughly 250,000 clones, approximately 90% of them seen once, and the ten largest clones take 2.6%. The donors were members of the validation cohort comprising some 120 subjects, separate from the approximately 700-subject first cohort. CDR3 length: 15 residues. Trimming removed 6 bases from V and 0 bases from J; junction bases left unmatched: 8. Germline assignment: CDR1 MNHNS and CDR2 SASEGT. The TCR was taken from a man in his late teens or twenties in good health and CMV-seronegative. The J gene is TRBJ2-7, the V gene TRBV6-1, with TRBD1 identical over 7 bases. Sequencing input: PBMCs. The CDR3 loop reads CASRYGTAVSYEQYF. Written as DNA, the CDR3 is TGTGCCAGCAGGTACGGGACAGCTGTCTCCTACGAGCAGTACTTC.